Listed below are T cell receptor beta chains from one sample, sequenced in a study of blood T cell repertoires in COVID-19. This table comes from immunoSEQ multiplex PCR, and its TCRdb copy is limited to in-frame clones, with some not included. The repertoire consists of 98,000 or so clones, with about nine tenths occurring once and the leading ten covering 5.2%. The sample taken for sequencing was peripheral blood. The receptors shown here come from a man aged 55-75 years with COVID-19, enrolled during active disease. Both conserved end residues are part of each CDR3. The D gene is left open where the match is weak. Size is omitted from some rows. Given values are once, few, many or a class for expanded clones.

CDR3 protein | CDR3 DNA | clone size | V gene | D gene | J gene
CASSEARTSGRRGTQYF | TGTGCCAGCAGTGAAGCTCGGACTAGCGGGAGACGAGGTACGCAGTATTTT | . | TRBV2 | TRBD2 | TRBJ2-3
CASSSGTGGARNQPQHF | TGTGCCAGCAGTTCCGGGACAGGGGGCGCGAGAAATCAGCCCCAGCATTTT | . | TRBV2 | TRBD1 | TRBJ1-5
CASSSNRDGTEAFF | TGTGCCAGCAGCTCGAACCGGGATGGCACTGAAGCTTTCTTT | . | TRBV5-8 | . | TRBJ1-1
CASSPYRDLGGDEQYF | TGTGCCAGCAGTCCGTACCGGGACCTCGGGGGTGACGAGCAGTACTTC | once | TRBV27 | . | TRBJ2-7
CASSLASGGIIGYTF | TGCGCCAGCAGCTTGGCGTCAGGGGGTATAATTGGCTACACCTTC | . | TRBV5-1 | TRBD1 | TRBJ1-2
CASSPPLRGVNYGYTF | TGCGCCAGCAGCCCCCCACTGCGGGGCGTTAACTATGGCTACACCTTC | . | TRBV5-1 | . | TRBJ1-2
CASSFRRGLAGDQETQYF | TGTGCCAGCAGTTTTCGAAGGGGACTAGCGGGAGACCAAGAGACCCAGTACTTC | . | TRBV28 | TRBD2 | TRBJ2-5
CASSLDRGYGYTF | TGTGCCAGCAGCCTAGACAGGGGCTATGGCTACACCTTC | . | TRBV6-5 | TRBD1 | TRBJ1-2
CASSTGQGAREKLFF | TGTGCCAGCAGCACCGGACAGGGGGCACGGGAAAAACTGTTTTTT | few | TRBV5-6 | TRBD1 | TRBJ1-4
CASSYFGEGSNEKLFF | TGTGCCAGCAGTTACTTCGGGGAGGGGAGTAATGAAAAACTGTTTTTT | few | TRBV6-5 | . | TRBJ1-4
CASSYSGTGANYGYTF | TGTGCCAGCAGTTACTCGGGGACAGGGGCTAACTATGGCTACACCTTC | once | TRBV6-5 | TRBD1 | TRBJ1-2
CASSLRGGISYEQYF | TGTGCCAGCAGTTTGAGGGGGGGAATATCCTACGAGCAGTACTTC | . | TRBV27 | . | TRBJ2-7
CASSLTYLSSYNEQFF | TGTGCCAGCAGCTTAACTTACCTTAGCTCCTACAATGAGCAGTTCTTC | once | TRBV11-3 | . | TRBJ2-1
CASSFVAGGRTDTQYF | TGTGCCAGCAGCTTTGTAGCGGGAGGCCGCACAGATACGCAGTATTTT | . | TRBV7-2 | TRBD2 | TRBJ2-3
CASSLGQGAPLHF | TGCGCCAGCAGCTTGGGACAGGGGGCACCCCTCCACTTT | . | TRBV5-1 | TRBD1 | TRBJ1-6
CASTALWGELYNEQFF | TGTGCCAGCACCGCCCTGTGGGGCGAACTCTACAATGAGCAGTTCTTC | . | TRBV5-8 | . | TRBJ2-1
CASSGLTSGSGETQYF | TGCGCCAGCAGCGGCTTAACTAGCGGGAGTGGAGAGACCCAGTACTTC | . | TRBV5-1 | TRBD2 | TRBJ2-5
CASSLQGRETQYF | TGTGCCAGCAGCCTACAGGGGCGGGAGACCCAGTACTTC | . | TRBV11-2 | TRBD1 | TRBJ2-5
CASSEYGGATSTDTQYF | TGTGCCAGCAGTGAATATGGGGGGGCCACTAGCACAGATACGCAGTATTTT | once | TRBV25-1 | . | TRBJ2-3
CASSITGTGAHEQYF | TGTGCCAGTAGTATCACCGGGACAGGGGCCCACGAGCAGTACTTC | . | TRBV19 | TRBD1 | TRBJ2-7
CASSSPVRGDTQYF | TGTGCCAGCAGTTCCCCCGTACGCGGCGATACGCAGTATTTT | . | TRBV27 | . | TRBJ2-3
CASSLTVGGTARF | TGTGCCAGCAGCTTAACGGTGGGTGGGACAGCGCGATTC | once | TRBV7-3 | TRBD1 | TRBJ2-7
CASSEENLRDEQFF | TGTGCCAGCAGTGAAGAGAACCTCAGGGATGAGCAGTTCTTC | . | TRBV6-1 | . | TRBJ2-1
CASSPDRGPSGANVLTF | TGTGCCAGCAGCCCCGACAGGGGGCCCTCTGGGGCCAACGTCCTGACTTTC | . | TRBV5-4 | TRBD1 | TRBJ2-6
CASSLDTVGQFF | TGCGCCAGCAGCCTAGATACCGTAGGGCAGTTCTTC | . | TRBV5-1 | . | TRBJ2-1
CASRDREAGETQYF | TGTGCCAGCAGGGACAGGGAGGCGGGAGAGACCCAGTACTTC | . | TRBV2 | TRBD1 | TRBJ2-5
CASRVRGGNTEAFF | TGCGCCAGCAGGGTCAGGGGTGGGAACACTGAAGCTTTCTTT | . | TRBV5-1 | . | TRBJ1-1
CASSIIAGGRNEQFF | TGTGCCAGCAGCATCATAGCGGGAGGTCGGAATGAGCAGTTCTTC | . | TRBV6-2/TRBV6-3 | TRBD2 | TRBJ2-1
CASSLGAASGKRNF | TGTGCCAGCAGCTTGGGGGCGGCTAGCGGGAAGAGGAACTTC | few | TRBV11-2 | TRBD2 | TRBJ2-4
CATSDYTGGGYNEQFF | TGTGCCACCAGTGATTATACAGGGGGAGGGTACAATGAGCAGTTCTTC | . | TRBV24-1 | . | TRBJ2-1
CASSIVDNNYGYTF | TGTGCCAGTAGTATAGTAGATAATAACTATGGCTACACCTTC | . | TRBV19 | . | TRBJ1-2
CASSIVDSTEAFF | TGTGCCAGTAGTATTGTGGACAGCACTGAAGCTTTCTTT | . | TRBV19 | . | TRBJ1-1
CASSPPGQNNQPQHF | TGTGCCAGCAGCCCACCGGGACAGAACAATCAGCCCCAGCATTTT | few | TRBV7-9 | TRBD1 | TRBJ1-5
CAWSLAGRGETQYF | TGTGCCTGGAGTTTAGCGGGGCGGGGGGAGACCCAGTACTTC | . | TRBV30 | TRBD2 | TRBJ2-5
CASSRYQGGTGELFF | TGTGCCAGTAGTAGGTACCAGGGAGGCACCGGGGAGCTGTTTTTT | . | TRBV19 | . | TRBJ2-2
CASSTQTGVGETQYF | TGTGCCAGTAGTACCCAAACAGGGGTGGGAGAGACCCAGTACTTC | once | TRBV19 | TRBD1 | TRBJ2-5
CACTRGQGDETQYF | TGTGCCTGCACCCGTGGACAGGGTGATGAGACCCAGTACTTC | . | TRBV30 | TRBD1 | TRBJ2-5
CASSRTGGETQYF | TGTGCCAGCAGTCGGACGGGGGGAGAGACCCAGTACTTC | . | TRBV6-5 | TRBD2 | TRBJ2-5
CARWAGAKANNEKLFF | TGTGCTCGGTGGGCAGGGGCCAAAGCCAATAATGAAAAACTGTTTTTT | . | TRBV21-1 | . | TRBJ1-4
CASRTTGGVDGYTF | TGTGCCAGCAGAACCACAGGGGGCGTTGATGGCTACACCTTC | . | TRBV27 | TRBD1 | TRBJ1-2
CASSLVGTDDTEAFF | TGCGCCAGCAGCTTGGTAGGGACTGATGACACTGAAGCTTTCTTT | . | TRBV5-1 | . | TRBJ1-1
CASSHTGPLHEQYF | TGTGCCAGCAGCCATACAGGACCCCTACACGAGCAGTACTTC | . | TRBV3-1/TRBV3-2 | . | TRBJ2-7
CASSVLGTSTNEQFF | TGTGCCAGCAGCGTCCTGGGGACTAGTACTAATGAGCAGTTCTTC | . | TRBV9 | TRBD2 | TRBJ2-1